Listed below are T cell receptor beta chains from one sample, sequenced in a study of T cell responses to AZD1222 COVID-19 vaccine. TCRdb keeps only in-frame clones here, not all; method: immunoSEQ multiplex PCR. In the table there are 100,000 to 150,000 clones, about nine tenths of which are singletons. Sequenced here: peripheral blood, sampled on day 0 of MenACWY control vaccination. The receptors stem from an adult in good health. CDR3s include the opening cysteine and the closing phenylalanine or tryptophan. D genes are given only for firm matches. Clone sizes are given selectively: once, few, many, or a class where the clone is expanded.

abundance	j_gene	d_gene	v_gene	CDR3nt	CDR3aa
.	TRBJ1-3	.	TRBV28	TGTGCCAGCACCACCTTGGGAATCTCTGGAAACACCATATATTTT	CASTTLGISGNTIYF
.	TRBJ2-7	.	TRBV4-1	TGCGCCAGCAGCCAAGGACCCCTTTACGAGCAGTACTTC	CASSQGPLYEQYF
.	TRBJ1-2	.	TRBV5-1	TGCGCCAGCAGCTTGGAAAGGGCAGACCTAAACTATGGCTACACCTTC	CASSLERADLNYGYTF
.	TRBJ2-7	.	TRBV7-9	TGTGCCAGCAGGAGTTTGGGGGAGCAGTACTTC	CASRSLGEQYF
few	TRBJ1-2	TRBD1	TRBV5-1	TGCGCCAGCAGCTTCGGGCAGGGGGCGGCGAATGGCTACACCTTC	CASSFGQGAANGYTF
.	TRBJ2-5	TRBD2	TRBV7-2	TGTGCCAGCAGCATAGGGACTAGCGCCTCTAGGGCCCAGTACTTC	CASSIGTSASRAQYF
.	TRBJ2-3	.	TRBV18	TGTGCCAGCTCACCACCTGGAAGGGCAGGGCCCGATACGCAGTATTTT	CASSPPGRAGPDTQYF
.	TRBJ2-2	.	TRBV14	TGTGCCAGCAGCCAAACTGACGGGGAGCTGTTTTTT	CASSQTDGELFF
once	TRBJ2-3	.	TRBV9	TGTGCCAGCAGCGTAGTAGATATTACCACAGATACGCAGTATTTT	CASSVVDITTDTQYF
.	TRBJ1-1	TRBD1	TRBV18	TGTGCCAGCTCACCTTTTTTGACAGGGATCGGGAACACTGAAGCTTTCTTT	CASSPFLTGIGNTEAFF
.	TRBJ2-2	.	TRBV18	TGTGCCAGCTCACCATGGGCAGCGACAGTGAACACCGGGGAGCTGTTTTTT	CASSPWAATVNTGELFF
.	TRBJ2-7	.	TRBV30	TGTGCCTGGAGTCCGGACAGTAGCTCCTACGAGCAGTACTTC	CAWSPDSSSYEQYF
.	TRBJ1-4	.	TRBV28	TGTGCTACATGCGAGGGGCCAACTTTGGGAAAACTGTTTTTT	CATCEGPTLGKLFF
.	TRBJ1-3	.	TRBV11-2	TGTGCCAGCAGCTTAGTCGGAAGTTCTGGAAACACCATATATTTT	CASSLVGSSGNTIYF
.	TRBJ1-2	.	TRBV6-1	TGTGCCAGCAGTGAATCTTTTGGACAGATCTATGGCTACACCTTC	CASSESFGQIYGYTF
.	TRBJ2-7	.	TRBV28	TGTGCCTCCGGACCCCAGGGTTTTCCTTACGAGCAGTACTTC	CASGPQGFPYEQYF
.	TRBJ2-5	.	TRBV7-3	TGTGCCAGCAGCCTTTTGGCGGGAACCCAAGAGACCCAGTACTTC	CASSLLAGTQETQYF
.	TRBJ1-3	.	TRBV6-6	TGTGCCAGCAGTTTTTCAGACTCTGGAAACACCATATATTTT	CASSFSDSGNTIYF
few	TRBJ1-5	.	TRBV6-2/TRBV6-3	TGTGCCAGCAGTCACCCCGACAGACCGGGTGGCAATCAGCCCCAGCATTTT	CASSHPDRPGGNQPQHF
.	TRBJ2-5	.	TRBV7-2	TGTGCCAGCAGCTTAAGACAGCGGGAGACCCAGTACTTC	CASSLRQRETQYF
.	TRBJ2-3	TRBD2	TRBV19	TGTGCCAGTAGTTCTCATAAGGGACTAGCGATAAGCACAGATACGCAGTATTTT	CASSSHKGLAISTDTQYF
once	TRBJ2-2	.	TRBV10-1	TGCGCCAGCAGACAGGGACTTAACACCGGGGAGCTGTTTTTT	CASRQGLNTGELFF
.	TRBJ1-2	.	TRBV12-3/TRBV12-4	TGTGCCAGCAGCTACGCAGGGGTTGGCTACACCTTC	CASSYAGVGYTF
.	TRBJ1-1	.	TRBV6-1	TGTGCCAGCAGTGAAGCTGACCCTTACACTGAAGCTTTCTTT	CASSEADPYTEAFF
.	TRBJ2-3	.	TRBV3-1/TRBV3-2	TGTGCCAGCAGCCAGTCAGATACGCAGTATTTT	CASSQSDTQYF
.	TRBJ2-1	TRBD2	TRBV24-1	TGTGCCACCAGCACGGGACTAGAAAGTAATGAGCAGTTCTTC	CATSTGLESNEQFF
once	TRBJ2-1	.	TRBV14	TGTGCCAGCAGCCAAGTCGGGGGAGTTCCCTACAATGAGCAGTTCTTC	CASSQVGGVPYNEQFF
.	TRBJ2-7	TRBD1	TRBV7-3	TGTGCCAGCAGCCAACCCCCCGGGACAGTACCGACCTACGAGCAGTACTTC	CASSQPPGTVPTYEQYF
.	TRBJ2-2	.	TRBV7-6	TGTGCCAGCAGCTTAGTTATCGAGGGCAACGGGGAGCTGTTTTTT	CASSLVIEGNGELFF
.	TRBJ1-5	TRBD1	TRBV27	TGTGCCAGCAGTCGGACAGGGTGGGACAATCAGCCCCAGCATTTT	CASSRTGWDNQPQHF
.	TRBJ2-6	.	TRBV11-2	TGTGCCAGCAGCTTAGTGTTAGGGGTGAGGGGGGCCAACGTCCTGACTTTC	CASSLVLGVRGANVLTF
.	TRBJ1-3	.	TRBV4-3	TGCGCCAGCAGCCAAGGCTTGATTACACACACTGGAAACACCATATATTTT	CASSQGLITHTGNTIYF
once	TRBJ2-5	.	TRBV5-1	TGCGCCAGCAGCCTCCAAGAGACCCAGTACTTC	CASSLQETQYF
.	TRBJ1-3	TRBD1	TRBV25-1	TGTGCCAGCAGTGCACCAGGGGGCTCTGGAAACACCATATATTTT	CASSAPGGSGNTIYF
.	TRBJ1-1	.	TRBV6-2/TRBV6-3	TGTGCCAGCAGTTACGTCAGGGGCGGACGGAACACTGAAGCTTTCTTT	CASSYVRGGRNTEAFF
.	TRBJ2-3	.	TRBV3-1/TRBV3-2	TGTGCCAGCAGCCCTGGTCCTATCCTCGGCACAGATACGCAGTATTTT	CASSPGPILGTDTQYF
.	TRBJ1-5	.	TRBV18	TGTGCCAGCTCACCCCCATCGAGGGGAGGATTGGATCAGCCCCAGCATTTT	CASSPPSRGGLDQPQHF
.	TRBJ1-5	.	TRBV6-1	TGTGCCAGCAGTAAGGGACCAAACTATCAGCCCCAGCATTTT	CASSKGPNYQPQHF
.	TRBJ2-2	.	TRBV5-6	TGTGCCAGCAGTCCCCGTGCCGGGGAGCTGTTTTTT	CASSPRAGELFF
.	TRBJ2-7	TRBD2	TRBV7-8	TGTGCCAGCAGCTTAGGTGCGCTAGCGGGAGTCACCTACGAGCAGTACTTC	CASSLGALAGVTYEQYF
.	TRBJ2-2	TRBD2	TRBV5-1	TGCGCCAGCAGCTGGGGACTAGCGGGAACGAGCGGGGAGCTGTTTTTT	CASSWGLAGTSGELFF
.	TRBJ2-3	.	TRBV28	TGTGCCAGCAGTTTAACCGGGACTCCGAAGCGCACAGATACGCAGTATTTT	CASSLTGTPKRTDTQYF